The present T cell receptor (beta chain) was sequenced within a study of T cells in localized non-small cell lung cancer. Assay: immunoSEQ multiplex PCR; the TCRdb copy retains only in-frame clones and omits some. The data hold about 18,000 clones, with about 85% observed a single time. As for this clone: Its antigen is not identified.

The CDR3 is 16 residues long. Findings and caveats of the study: Sequencing involved a lone tumor region, leaving heterogeneity possible.

V gene TRBV21-1 combines with J gene TRBJ1-1; the D call TRBD1 from the table was never checked on the DNA. TRBV21-1 is described as a pseudogene. The receptor was derived from a female donor aged 60 or older with stage I lung adenocarcinoma. The source material was peripheral blood, sampled before any cancer treatment. CDR3 protein: CASSKERLKGGPEAFF. In nucleotides, the CDR3 is TGTGCCAGCAGCAAAGAAAGGCTCAAAGGGGGACCTGAAGCTTTCTTT.